This T cell receptor (beta chain) is drawn from a study of identifying expanded T cells in peripheral blood. V was pared by 0 bases and J by 4 bases, with 15 bases between. The CDR3 sequence is 17 residues long. Germline lookup yields CDR1 SGHAT and CDR2 FQNNGV. Healthy donors had no documented immune events, such as infections, while sampled. The study, taken as a whole, reports: About 1.2 clones differed between technical replicates, versus approximately 17 and 20 over time. Variance in clone template counts between roughly two-week samples significantly increased with total template count across all healthy donors.

The method was immunoSEQ multiplex PCR; TCRdb's version includes in-frame clones alone and lacks a portion of them. The table records about 100,000 clones, roughly 87% of them present only once. As regards this clone: Its antigen is unknown.

The specimen sequenced was blood. The chain joins TRBV11-2 to TRBJ2-2, with D possibly TRBD1 on 7 matching bases. This receptor was identified in a person between 18 and 75 years old in good health. CDR3 DNA sequence: TGTGCCAGCAGCTTAGATTACGGAGGGGGCATCACCGGGGAGCTGTTTTTT. It is translated as CASSLDYGGGITGELFF.